Listed here are 21 T cell receptor beta chains from one sample, sequenced in a study of T-cell memory formation after mild COVID-19. MiXCR was run by TCRdb on the 5' RACE reads, yielding one entry per CDR3 protein. This table holds 250,000 to 350,000 distinct CDR3 sequences, around 15% found once. Source material: PBMCs or a T cell subset sorted from them (not recorded which). The receptor set was obtained from a man aged 18 to 35 who had mild COVID-19 (a few samples of this study predate the infection). Cell type and time point are not known.

The chain carries TRBV11-2 and TRBJ2-5, with D maybe TRBD2 (7 bases). The CDR3 loop spans 17 amino acids. Trimming cost V 5 bases and J 5 bases, with 24 bases left between them. Germline V lookup: CDR1 SGHAT, CDR2 FQNNGV. DNA for the CDR3: TGTGCCAGCAGCCGACGAGGTGGCAGGGGAGGGTTGGAGACCCAGTACTTC. Encoded protein: CASSRRGGRGGLETQYF.

The V call is TRBV6-5, the J call TRBJ2-5; 11 nucleotides align to TRBD1. Trimming cost V 5 bases and J 11 bases; bases outside gene matches: 4. Germline V gives CDR1 MNHEY, CDR2 SVGAGI. This CDR3 spans 12 amino acids. Written as DNA, the CDR3 is TGTGCCAGCAGTGGGGACAGGGGGGTGCAGTACTTC. Protein: CASSGDRGVQYF.

In this sample, this clonotype turned up a few times. The chain links TRBV21-1 to TRBJ2-2. TRBV21-1 is flagged as a pseudogene. This CDR3 spans 12 amino acids. CDR3 region: CASTSPAGELFF. The CDR3 nucleotides are TGTGCCAGCACCTCTCCGGCCGGGGAGCTGTTTTTT.

This chain uses TRBV20-1 with TRBJ2-3, with 8 bases lining up with TRBD2. This CDR3 is 16 amino acids long. Germline V gene lookup returns CDR1 DFQATT and CDR2 SNEGSKA (reference sequence). V was clipped by 1 base and J by 1 base; unmatched bases: 7. The CDR3 coding sequence is TGCAGTGCTAGAGCACGACTAGCGTTGGGCACAGATACGCAGTATTTT. Amino acids: CSARARLALGTDTQYF.

The rearrangement links TRBV4-3 to TRBJ2-7; weak D call: TRBD2 (6 bases). Trimming pared 0 bases from V and 2 bases from J, leaving 11 bases between. The germline V gene encodes CDR1 LGHNA and CDR2 YSLEER. There are 15 residues in the CDR3. The CDR3, as DNA: TGCGCCAGCAGCCAAGACGGCGGGGCCCCCTACGAGCAGTACTTC. This codes for CASSQDGGAPYEQYF.

This chain uses TRBV29-1 with TRBJ2-3; 11 bases match TRBD2. V trimming: 7 bases; J trimming: 2 bases; junction bases outside the gene matches: 5. Per germline, CDR1 SQVTM and CDR2 ANQGSEA. This CDR3 has 14 amino acids. This chain's CDR3 is CSARLAGITDTQYF. Written as DNA, the CDR3 is TGCAGCGCAAGACTAGCGGGGATCACAGATACGCAGTATTTT.

The genes are TRBV4-3 and TRBJ2-7; 9 bases are shared with TRBD2. Germline values: CDR1 LGHNA, CDR2 YSLEER. The CDR3 runs to 15 residues. J was trimmed by 5 bases and V by 1 base; bases with no gene match: 6. This CDR3 is CASSQGGTSWDEQYF. The CDR3 bases are TGCGCCAGCAGCCAAGGTGGGACTAGCTGGGACGAGCAGTACTTC.

This clonotype was picked up a small number of times. V and J are TRBV4-3 and TRBJ1-6; tentative D call: TRBD1 (6 bases). The CDR3 contains 15 residues. Trimming took 5 bases from V and 4 from J, leaving 12 bases between them. From germline, CDR1 is LGHNA and CDR2 YSLEER. The CDR3 DNA sequence: TGCGCCAGCAGCACCGAACAGGGTTATAATTCACCCCTCCACTTT. This gives the protein CASSTEQGYNSPLHF.

This clonotype was detected many times. V usage is TRBV7-9 and J usage is TRBJ2-3; D is undetermined. Germline-derived CDR1 and CDR2 are SEHNR and FQNEAQ (reference sequence). The CDR3 is 16 residues long. The V end lost 5 bases, the J end lost 1 base, and 16 bases lay between the germline ends. CDR3 loop: CASSTIWGTGTDTQYF. The CDR3 bases are TGTGCCAGCAGCACGATTTGGGGTACTGGCACAGATACGCAGTATTTT. The complete variable domain, with remaining parts taken from reference TRBV7-9 and TRBJ2-3, reads DTGVSQNPRHKITKRGQNVTFRCDPISEHNRLYWYRQTLGQGPEFLTYFQNEAQLEKSRLLSDRFSAERPKGSFSTLEIQRTEQGDSAMYLCASSTIWGTGTDTQYFGPGTRLTVL.

In this sample, this clonotype turned up many times. The V and J genes are TRBV12-3 or TRBV12-4 and TRBJ2-2; 8 bases fit TRBD1. With 5 bases clipped from V and 3 bases from J, the junction kept 5 bases outside the gene matches. The CDR3 loop spans 15 amino acids. The CDR3 DNA is TGTGCCAGCAGTCCGGGACAGGTTTACACCGGGGAGCTGTTTTTT. It yields the protein CASSPGQVYTGELFF.

This sequence joins TRBV7-2 and TRBJ1-1; no definite D call. The CDR3 spans 13 residues. The V end lost 2 bases, the J end lost 8 bases, and 12 bases lay between the germline ends. Germline V gene sequence: CDR1 SGHTA, CDR2 FQGNSA. DNA for the CDR3: TGTGCCAGCAGCTTACGTGTTGTGGGGGAAGCTTTCTTT. It codes for CASSLRVVGEAFF.

The chain recombines TRBV6-2 or TRBV6-3 with TRBJ2-3; no firm D call. The CDR3 runs to 12 residues. Germline V gene data show CDR1 as MNHEY and CDR2 as SVGEGT. Deletions cut 8 bases from V and 4 bases from J, with 10 bases between. CDR3 region: CASGPFADTQYF. For the CDR3, the DNA is TGTGCCAGCGGCCCTTTTGCAGATACGCAGTATTTT.

The chain links TRBV4-3 to TRBJ1-1; D gene unclear. CDR3 length: 17 residues. V was shortened by 1 base and J by 6 bases, with 21 bases between the two germline ends. The germline gives CDR1 LGHNA, CDR2 YSLEER. The CDR3 coding sequence is TGCGCCAGCAGCCAAGGGCAGTTCCCAAGAAGTATAGCTGAAGCTTTCTTT. Its translation is CASSQGQFPRSIAEAFF.

This clonotype was found a few times. The chain combines TRBV15 with TRBJ2-5; D remains ambiguous. Germline CDR1 is LNHNV and CDR2 is YYDKDF (reference sequence). This CDR3 has 11 amino acids. V was pared by 5 bases and J by 4 bases, with 5 bases between. The CDR3 region has the DNA TGTGCCACCAGCGGCGGAGAGACCCAGTACTTC. This encodes CATSGGETQYF.

CDR3 sequence: CASGSRGWVQPQHF. In DNA form, the CDR3 reads TGTGCCAGCGGTAGCAGGGGTTGGGTTCAGCCCCAGCATTTT. The chain recombines TRBV2 with TRBJ1-5; tentatively, D is TRBD1 (6 bases). V was cut by 8 bases and J by 6 bases, with 17 bases left in between. The CDR3 runs 14 residues. Germline V gene data show CDR1 as SNHLY and CDR2 as FYNNEI.

This clonotype was seen repeatedly, ten times or more. The V and J genes are TRBV7-2 and TRBJ2-2; the D is unclear. Trimming cost V 7 bases and J 10 bases, with 22 bases left between them. Germline V CDR1 and CDR2: SGHTA, FQGNSA. The CDR3 contains 15 residues. The CDR3 DNA sequence: TGTGCCAGCAACCGAGATGGACCCGCAGGATCGGAGCTGTTTTTT. Its protein is CASNRDGPAGSELFF.

In this sample, this clonotype turned up a few times. The chain combines TRBV12-3 or TRBV12-4 with TRBJ2-2; D call uncertain. V gave up 0 bases and J gave up 5 bases, with 7 bases separating them. The CDR3 contains 14 residues. The chain's CDR3 is CASSLADGTGELFF. The CDR3 DNA follows: TGTGCCAGCAGTTTAGCGGATGGGACCGGGGAGCTGTTTTTT.

This clonotype is classed as medium-sized. V usage is TRBV5-1 and J usage is TRBJ2-2; D may be TRBD1 or TRBD2 (5 bases each). Germline V CDR1 and CDR2: SGHRS, YFSETQ. Trimming left V 3 bases short and J 0 bases short, with 15 bases between. The CDR3 is 17 amino acids. The CDR3 loop reads CASSSNGANANTGELFF. The CDR3 DNA reads TGCGCCAGCAGCTCGAACGGGGCTAACGCGAACACCGGGGAGCTGTTTTTT.

This CDR3 reads CSVTGVSTDTQYF. The CDR3 region has the DNA TGCAGTGTCACCGGGGTTAGCACAGATACGCAGTATTTT. The chain joins TRBV20-1 to TRBJ2-3; possible D gene TRBD2, 5 bases. Trimming removed 7 bases from V and 0 bases from J, with 11 bases in between. Germline CDR1 is DFQATT and CDR2 is SNEGSKA (reference sequence). The CDR3 is 13 residues long.

This clonotype showed up just a few times. The chain carries TRBV12-3 or TRBV12-4 and TRBJ1-2; 10 nucleotides line up with TRBD1. V dropped 5 bases and J dropped 4; count of bases not matched to a gene: 7. The CDR3 runs 15 residues. Written as DNA, the CDR3 is TGTGCCAGCAGTCCGAGACAGGGGGCGGTCTATGGCTACACCTTC. Translating gives CASSPRQGAVYGYTF.

The chain combines TRBV5-1 with TRBJ2-4, with TRBD1 matching over 11 bases. The germline gives CDR1 SGHRS, CDR2 YFSETQ. V dropped 4 bases and J dropped 3; count of bases not matched to a gene: 3. CDR3 length equals 15 residues. The CDR3, as DNA: TGCGCCAGCAGCCAGGGACAGGGGGGCAAAAACATTCAGTACTTC. It is translated as CASSQGQGGKNIQYF.